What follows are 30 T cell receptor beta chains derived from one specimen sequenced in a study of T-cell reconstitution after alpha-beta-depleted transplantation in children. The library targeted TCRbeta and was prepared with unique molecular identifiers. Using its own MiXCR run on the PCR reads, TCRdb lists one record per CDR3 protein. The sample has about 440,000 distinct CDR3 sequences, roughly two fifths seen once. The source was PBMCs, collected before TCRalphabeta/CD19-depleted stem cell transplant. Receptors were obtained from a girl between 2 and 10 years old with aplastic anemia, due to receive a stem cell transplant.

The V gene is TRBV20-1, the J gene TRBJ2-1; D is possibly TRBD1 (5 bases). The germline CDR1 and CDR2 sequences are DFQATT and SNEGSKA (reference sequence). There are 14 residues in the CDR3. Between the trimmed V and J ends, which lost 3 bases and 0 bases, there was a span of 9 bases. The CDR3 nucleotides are TGCAGTGCTAGTGACAGCTTCTCCTACAATGAGCAGTTCTTC. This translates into CSASDSFSYNEQFF.

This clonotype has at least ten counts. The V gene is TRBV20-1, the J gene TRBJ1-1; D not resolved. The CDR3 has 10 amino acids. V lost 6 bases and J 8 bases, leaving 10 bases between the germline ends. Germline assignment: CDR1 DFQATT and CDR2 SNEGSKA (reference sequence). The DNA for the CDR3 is TGCAGTGCCGTCGGACGGGAAGCTTTCTTT. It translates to CSAVGREAFF.

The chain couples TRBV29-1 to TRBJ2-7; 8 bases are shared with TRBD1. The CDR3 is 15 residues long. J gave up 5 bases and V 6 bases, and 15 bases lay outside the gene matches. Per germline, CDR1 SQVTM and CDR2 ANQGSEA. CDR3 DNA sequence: TGCAGCGTCGCCGCCACCCCGGACAGGGTCAACGAGCAGTACTTC. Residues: CSVAATPDRVNEQYF.

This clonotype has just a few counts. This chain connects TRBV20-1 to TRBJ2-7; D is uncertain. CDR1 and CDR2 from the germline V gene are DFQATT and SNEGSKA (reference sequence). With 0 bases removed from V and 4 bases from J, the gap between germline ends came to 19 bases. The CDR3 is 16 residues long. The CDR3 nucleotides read TGCAGTGCTAGAGATCGTGGGGAATTGTCCCTATACGAGCAGTACTTC. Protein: CSARDRGELSLYEQYF.

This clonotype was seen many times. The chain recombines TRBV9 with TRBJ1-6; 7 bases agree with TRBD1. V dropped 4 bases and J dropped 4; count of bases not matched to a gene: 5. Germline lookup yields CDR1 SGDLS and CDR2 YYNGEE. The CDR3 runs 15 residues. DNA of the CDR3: TGTGCCAGCAGCCTTCGGGACAGTTATAATTCACCCCTCCACTTT. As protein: CASSLRDSYNSPLHF.

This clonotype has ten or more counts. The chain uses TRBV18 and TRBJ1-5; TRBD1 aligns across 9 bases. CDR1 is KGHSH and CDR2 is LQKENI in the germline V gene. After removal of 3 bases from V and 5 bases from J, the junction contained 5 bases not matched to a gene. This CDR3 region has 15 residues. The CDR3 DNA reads TGTGCCAGCTCACCCACAGGGGGCCCCGATCAGCCCCAGCATTTT. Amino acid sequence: CASSPTGGPDQPQHF.

The CDR3 coding sequence is TGCAGTGCTATCCCGACTAGCGGGAGCTACAATGAGCAGTTCTTC. Amino acid sequence: CSAIPTSGSYNEQFF. This chain uses TRBV20-1 with TRBJ2-1, with 12 bases that match TRBD2. Germline V CDR1 and CDR2: DFQATT, SNEGSKA (reference sequence). This CDR3 comprises 15 residues. Losses at the gene ends were 4 bases for V and 3 bases for J; bases not matched to a gene: 4.

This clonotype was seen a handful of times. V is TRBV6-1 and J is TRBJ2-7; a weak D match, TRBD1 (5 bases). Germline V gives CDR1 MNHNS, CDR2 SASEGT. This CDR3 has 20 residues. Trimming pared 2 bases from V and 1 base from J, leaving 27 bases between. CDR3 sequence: CASSERVVGPGGGSSYEQYF. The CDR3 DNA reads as TGTGCCAGCAGTGAAAGGGTGGTGGGGCCAGGTGGTGGCTCTTCCTACGAGCAGTACTTC.

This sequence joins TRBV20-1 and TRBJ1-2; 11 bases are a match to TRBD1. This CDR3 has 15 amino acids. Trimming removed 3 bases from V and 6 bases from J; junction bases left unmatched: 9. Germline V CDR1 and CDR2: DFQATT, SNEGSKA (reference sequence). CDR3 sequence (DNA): TGCAGTGCTAGGGTCCTCGGGGACAGGGGGAATGGCTACACCTTC. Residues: CSARVLGDRGNGYTF.

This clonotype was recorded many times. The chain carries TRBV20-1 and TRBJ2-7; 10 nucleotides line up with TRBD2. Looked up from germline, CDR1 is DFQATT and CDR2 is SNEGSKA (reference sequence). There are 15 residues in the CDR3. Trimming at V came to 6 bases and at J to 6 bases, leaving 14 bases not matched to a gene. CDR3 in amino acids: CSAPGLAGALLEQYF. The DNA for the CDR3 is TGCAGTGCACCGGGGCTAGCGGGAGCTCTTCTCGAGCAGTACTTC.

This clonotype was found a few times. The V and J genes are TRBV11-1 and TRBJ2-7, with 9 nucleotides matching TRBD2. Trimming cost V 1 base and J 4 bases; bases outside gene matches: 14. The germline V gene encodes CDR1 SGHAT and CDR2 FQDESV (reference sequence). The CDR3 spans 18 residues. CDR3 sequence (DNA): TGTGCCAGCAGCTTAGGGTCCCTGGTGGCTAGCGGGACTTACGAGCAGTACTTC. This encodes CASSLGSLVASGTYEQYF.

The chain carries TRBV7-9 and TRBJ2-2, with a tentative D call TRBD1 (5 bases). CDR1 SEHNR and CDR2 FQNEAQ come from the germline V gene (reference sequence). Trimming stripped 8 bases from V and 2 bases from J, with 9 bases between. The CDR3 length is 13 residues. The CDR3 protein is CASGAVNTGELFF. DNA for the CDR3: TGTGCCAGCGGGGCAGTCAACACCGGGGAGCTGTTTTTT.

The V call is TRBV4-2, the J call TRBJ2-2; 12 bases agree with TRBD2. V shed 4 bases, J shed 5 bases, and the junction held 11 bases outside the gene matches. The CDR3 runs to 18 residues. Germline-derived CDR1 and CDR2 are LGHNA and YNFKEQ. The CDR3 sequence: CASSLSLTSGSSTGELFF. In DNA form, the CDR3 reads TGTGCCAGCAGCCTCAGTCTGACTAGCGGGAGTAGTACCGGGGAGCTGTTTTTT.

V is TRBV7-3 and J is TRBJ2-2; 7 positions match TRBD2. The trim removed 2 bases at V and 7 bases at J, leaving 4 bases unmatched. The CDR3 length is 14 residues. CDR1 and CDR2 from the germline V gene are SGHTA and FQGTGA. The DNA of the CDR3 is TGTGCCAGCAGCTTAGAGGGGACTATCGGGGAGCTGTTTTTT. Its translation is CASSLEGTIGELFF.

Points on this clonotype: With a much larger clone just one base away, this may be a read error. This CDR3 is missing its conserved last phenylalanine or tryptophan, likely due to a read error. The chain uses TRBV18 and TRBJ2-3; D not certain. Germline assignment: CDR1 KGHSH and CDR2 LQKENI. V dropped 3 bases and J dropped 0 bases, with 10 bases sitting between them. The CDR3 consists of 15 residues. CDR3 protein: CASSPQVPSTDTQYL. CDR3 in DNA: TGTGCCAGCTCACCGCAGGTACCTAGCACAGATACGCAGTATTTA.

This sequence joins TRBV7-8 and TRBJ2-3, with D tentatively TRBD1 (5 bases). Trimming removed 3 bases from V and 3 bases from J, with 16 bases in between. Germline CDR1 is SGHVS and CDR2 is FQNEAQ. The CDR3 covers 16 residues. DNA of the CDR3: TGTGCCAGCAGCTTTGTGTATTCGCAGGGAACAGATACGCAGTATTTT. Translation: CASSFVYSQGTDTQYF. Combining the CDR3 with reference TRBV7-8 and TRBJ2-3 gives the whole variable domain GAGVSQSPRYKVAKRGQDVALRCDPISGHVSLFWYQQALGQGPEFLTYFQNEAQLDKSGLPSDRFFAERPEGSVSTLKIQRTQQEDSAVYLCASSFVYSQGTDTQYFGPGTRLTVL.

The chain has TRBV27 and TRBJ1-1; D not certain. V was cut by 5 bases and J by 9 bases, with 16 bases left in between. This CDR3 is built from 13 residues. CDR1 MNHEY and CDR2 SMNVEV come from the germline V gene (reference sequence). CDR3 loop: CASSPLGSTQAFF. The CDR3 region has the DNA TGTGCCAGCAGTCCTCTTGGGTCCACCCAAGCTTTCTTT.

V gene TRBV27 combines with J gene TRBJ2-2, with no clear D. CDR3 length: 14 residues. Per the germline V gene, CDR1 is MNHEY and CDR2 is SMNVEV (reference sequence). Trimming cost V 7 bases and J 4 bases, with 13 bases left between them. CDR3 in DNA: TGTGCCAGCACCTATTTACGCGGCACCGGGGAGCTGTTTTTT. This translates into CASTYLRGTGELFF.

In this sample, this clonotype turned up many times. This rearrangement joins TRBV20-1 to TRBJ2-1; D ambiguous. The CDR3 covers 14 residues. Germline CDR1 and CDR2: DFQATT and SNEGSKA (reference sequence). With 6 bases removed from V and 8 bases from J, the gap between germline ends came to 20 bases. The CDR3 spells CSAHRDGGWYEQFF. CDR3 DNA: TGCAGTGCCCATAGGGATGGCGGATGGTATGAGCAGTTCTTC.

The CDR3 loop is CASSEFGGRDADTQYF. DNA of the CDR3: TGTGCCAGCAGCGAGTTTGGGGGGCGCGACGCAGATACGCAGTATTTT. The J gene is TRBJ2-3, the V gene TRBV6-1; D assignment may be TRBD1 or TRBD2 (6 bases each). Per germline, CDR1 MNHNS and CDR2 SASEGT. CDR3 length: 16 residues. Trimming left V 6 bases short and J 4 bases short, with 20 bases between.

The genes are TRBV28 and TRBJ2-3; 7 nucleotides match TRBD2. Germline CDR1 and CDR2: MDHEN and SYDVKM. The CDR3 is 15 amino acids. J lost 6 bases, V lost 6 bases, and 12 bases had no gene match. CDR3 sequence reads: CASRPGTMGSDTQYF. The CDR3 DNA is TGTGCCAGCAGACCCGGGACTATGGGATCCGATACGCAGTATTTT.

The DNA for the CDR3 is TGCAGCGTTGAGTTTAGGCAGGGAGGCAATGAGCAGTTCTTC. This sequence encodes CSVEFRQGGNEQFF. The genes are TRBV29-1 and TRBJ2-1; a possible D gene is TRBD2 (6 bases). The V end was cut by 3 bases, the J end by 6 bases, with 15 bases between. Germline CDR1 and CDR2: SQVTM and ANQGSEA. This CDR3 has 14 amino acids.

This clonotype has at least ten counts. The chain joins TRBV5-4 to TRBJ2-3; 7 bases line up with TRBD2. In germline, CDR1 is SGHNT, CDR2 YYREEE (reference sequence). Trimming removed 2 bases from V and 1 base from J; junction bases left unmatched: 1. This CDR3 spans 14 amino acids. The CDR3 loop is CASSLREGTDTQYF. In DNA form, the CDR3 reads TGTGCCAGCAGCTTACGGGAGGGCACAGATACGCAGTATTTT.

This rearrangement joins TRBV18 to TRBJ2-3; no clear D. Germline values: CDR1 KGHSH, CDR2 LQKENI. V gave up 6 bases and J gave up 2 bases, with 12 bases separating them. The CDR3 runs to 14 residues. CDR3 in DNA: TGTGCCAGCTCTCTGACAAGGGCCACAGATACGCAGTATTTT. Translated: CASSLTRATDTQYF.

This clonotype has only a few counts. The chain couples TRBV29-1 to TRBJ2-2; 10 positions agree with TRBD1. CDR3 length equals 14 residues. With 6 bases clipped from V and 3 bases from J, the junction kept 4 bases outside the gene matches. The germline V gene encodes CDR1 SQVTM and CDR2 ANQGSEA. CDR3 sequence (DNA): TGCAGCGTGGGGGGACAGGGGTACACCGGGGAGCTGTTTTTT. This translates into CSVGGQGYTGELFF.

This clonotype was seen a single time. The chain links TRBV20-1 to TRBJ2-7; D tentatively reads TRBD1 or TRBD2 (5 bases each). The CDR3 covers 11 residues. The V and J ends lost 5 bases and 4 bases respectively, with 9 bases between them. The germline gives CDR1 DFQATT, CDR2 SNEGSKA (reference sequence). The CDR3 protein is CSAEGYYEQYF. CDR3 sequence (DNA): TGCAGTGCTGAGGGGTATTACGAGCAGTACTTC.

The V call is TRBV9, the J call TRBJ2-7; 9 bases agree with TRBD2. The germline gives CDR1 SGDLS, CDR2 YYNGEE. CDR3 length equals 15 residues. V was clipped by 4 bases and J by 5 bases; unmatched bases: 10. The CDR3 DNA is TGTGCCAGCAGCCCCAAAGCGGGGGGCCTCGACGAGCAGTACTTC. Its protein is CASSPKAGGLDEQYF.

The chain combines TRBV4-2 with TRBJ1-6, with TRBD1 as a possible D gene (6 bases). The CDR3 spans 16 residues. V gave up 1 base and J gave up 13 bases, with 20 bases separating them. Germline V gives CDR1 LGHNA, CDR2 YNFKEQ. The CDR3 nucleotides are TGTGCCAGCAGCCAAGGCAGGGGCCTTCTGGGTGGGCCCCTCCACTTT. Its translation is CASSQGRGLLGGPLHF.

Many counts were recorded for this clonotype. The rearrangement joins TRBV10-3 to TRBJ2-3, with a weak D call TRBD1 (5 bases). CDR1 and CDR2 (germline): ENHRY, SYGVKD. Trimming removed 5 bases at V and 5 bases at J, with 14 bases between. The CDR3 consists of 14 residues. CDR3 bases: TGTGCCATCAGTCCTCAGGGTCATGGAGATACGCAGTATTTT. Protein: CAISPQGHGDTQYF.

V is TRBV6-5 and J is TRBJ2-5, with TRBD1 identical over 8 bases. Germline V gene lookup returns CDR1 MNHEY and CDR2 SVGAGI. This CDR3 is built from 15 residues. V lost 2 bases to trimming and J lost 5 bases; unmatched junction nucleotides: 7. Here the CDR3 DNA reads TGTGCCAGCAGTTACGGGGACAGGTCAGGGGAGACCCAGTACTTC. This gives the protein CASSYGDRSGETQYF.